A selection of T cell receptor beta chains follows, all from one sample in a study of PD-1 blockade in classical Hodgkin lymphoma. TCRdb's table, derived via immunoSEQ multiplex PCR, lists solely in-frame clones and lacks some. The repertoire consists of 30,000 to 35,000 clones, with 75% to 95% occurring once and the leading ten covering around 0.21%. The input for sequencing was CD4+ T cells from blood, taken at baseline. These receptors were collected from a human donor with classical Hodgkin lymphoma. Both conserved end residues are part of each CDR3.

TRBJ1-3	13	TRBV25-1	CASTGDTGFAIYF
TRBJ2-4	13	TRBV11-2	CASSGSGGPIQYF
TRBJ1-2	14	TRBV6-6	CASSYSHQVQGYTF
TRBJ1-2	12	TRBV30	CAWRGTVYGYTF
TRBJ2-5	13	TRBV5-6	CASSLGTIETQYF
TRBJ2-2	20	TRBV5-4	CASSRPQPSGITPNTGELFF
TRBJ1-5	17	TRBV27	CATMVWGGQGADQPQHF
TRBJ2-1	17	TRBV18	CASSSGDQGRFRNEQFF
TRBJ1-5	17	TRBV10-3	CAISESTGGRGNQPQHF
TRBJ2-3	11	TRBV20-1	CSSLGTDTQYF
TRBJ2-7	12	TRBV19	CASSTGRGEQYF
TRBJ2-1	15	TRBV28	CASGSGAGPSTEQFF
TRBJ2-7	14	TRBV5-1	CASSFGVPTYEQYF
TRBJ2-1	14	TRBV29-1	CSGGSGTGGHEQFF
TRBJ2-5	16	TRBV5-1	CASSLTFPADRETQYF
TRBJ2-7	11	TRBV29-1	CSGSQGYEQYF